The 10 T cell receptor beta chains given below trace back to one sample, sequenced in a study of blood T cells in healthy people across ages. Using a J-beta primer mix together with a sample-barcoded 5' primer, a second PCR was run for roughly 6 to 12 cycles. TCRdb re-analysed the 5' RACE reads in MiXCR, keeping a single row per CDR3 protein. The data show a few hundred thousand distinct CDR3 sequences, roughly 29% seen once. The sequencing input was blood. The receptors originated from a woman between 70 and 85 years old in good health.

In this sample, this clonotype turned up a few times. This chain joins TRBV7-9 and TRBJ1-6; D possibly corresponds to TRBD1 (5 bases). Germline assignment: CDR1 SEHNR and CDR2 FQNEAQ (reference sequence). The ends were cut back, 4 bases at V and 6 bases at J, with 16 bases in the middle. There are 16 residues in the CDR3. CDR3 protein: CASSSPGGSGNSPLHF. The CDR3 DNA reads as TGTGCCAGCAGCTCCCCTGGGGGGTCGGGTAATTCACCCCTCCACTTT.

This clonotype was counted at least ten times. V and J are TRBV5-1 and TRBJ2-5; weak D call: TRBD2 (7 bases). V lost 2 bases to trimming and J lost 2 bases, with 13 bases between them. The CDR3 extends over 15 amino acids. Germline V lookup: CDR1 SGHRS, CDR2 YFSETQ. CDR3 in amino acids: CASSFQGTTQETQYF. CDR3 bases: TGCGCCAGCAGCTTCCAGGGGACTACACAAGAGACCCAGTACTTC.

This clonotype was recorded many times. The chain joins TRBV20-1 to TRBJ1-5, with 9 bases identical to TRBD1. This CDR3 is built from 15 residues. In germline, CDR1 is DFQATT, CDR2 SNEGSKA (reference sequence). V shed 4 bases, J shed 3 bases, and the junction held 7 bases outside the gene matches. CDR3 region: CSANTWTGDNQPQHF. The DNA of the CDR3 is TGCAGTGCTAATACCTGGACAGGGGACAATCAGCCCCAGCATTTT.

This clonotype turned up a few times. The chain has TRBV20-1 and TRBJ2-6; D unresolved. V lost 0 bases to trimming and J lost 0 bases, with 9 bases between them. Germline loops: CDR1 DFQATT, CDR2 SNEGSKA (reference sequence). The CDR3 runs 16 residues. CDR3 sequence reads: CSAREGAISGANVLTF. CDR3 nucleotides: TGCAGTGCTAGAGAAGGCGCGATCTCTGGGGCCAACGTCCTGACTTTC.

In this sample, this clonotype turned up a few times. The rearrangement uses TRBV12-3 or TRBV12-4 and TRBJ1-5, with unresolved D. V gave up 6 bases and J gave up 2 bases, with 8 bases separating them. CDR3 length equals 13 residues. The CDR3: CASSSLGNQPQHF. CDR3 bases: TGTGCCAGCAGCAGCCTTGGCAATCAGCCCCAGCATTTT.

This clonotype was counted only a few times. The rearrangement joins TRBV14 to TRBJ2-1; D possibly corresponds to TRBD2 (7 bases). The CDR3 is 17 residues long. Germline loops: CDR1 SGHDN, CDR2 FVKESK. V was cut by 2 bases and J by 2 bases, with 16 bases left in between. The DNA for the CDR3 is TGTGCCAGCAGCCAAAGGGGGGCGAGCGGGACCTACAATGAGCAGTTCTTC. This codes for CASSQRGASGTYNEQFF. Together with reference TRBV14 and TRBJ2-1, the CDR3 gives the full variable domain: EAGVTQFPSHSVIEKGQTVTLRCDPISGHDNLYWYRRVMGKEIKFLLHFVKESKQDESGMPNNRFLAERTGGTYSTLKVQPAELEDSGVYFCASSQRGASGTYNEQFFGPGTRLTVL.

There are many counts of this clonotype. The gene calls are TRBV7-9 and TRBJ2-1, with D possibly TRBD2 on 5 matching bases. V shed 4 bases and J shed 3 bases, with 13 bases lying between them. The CDR3 runs 15 residues. Germline values: CDR1 SEHNR, CDR2 FQNEAQ (reference sequence). The CDR3 protein is CASSSDPDFYNEQFF. The CDR3 DNA reads TGTGCCAGCAGCTCCGACCCGGACTTCTACAATGAGCAGTTCTTC.

The J gene is TRBJ1-1, the V gene TRBV29-1; a possible D gene is TRBD1 (6 bases). V lost 4 bases, J lost 3 bases, and 15 bases lay in between. The CDR3 is made up of 14 amino acids. The germline CDR1 and CDR2 sequences are SQVTM and ANQGSEA. In nucleotides, the CDR3 is TGCAGCGTTGGGGCCGCAGGGGACGACACTGAAGCTTTCTTT. Encoded protein: CSVGAAGDDTEAFF.

The CDR3 spells CASSLITGPPETQYF. The CDR3 DNA is TGTGCCAGCAGTCTTATAACGGGTCCTCCGGAGACCCAGTACTTC. The chain uses TRBV28 and TRBJ2-5, with D uncertain. The V gene's germline CDR1 is MDHEN and CDR2 SYDVKM. Trimming removed 5 bases from V and 5 bases from J, with 18 bases in between. CDR3 length: 15 residues.

This clonotype has only a few counts. J is TRBJ2-5 and V is TRBV2; TRBD1 might be the D (5 bases). CDR1 and CDR2 (germline): SNHLY, FYNNEI. Between the trimmed V and J ends, which lost 0 bases and 13 bases, there was a span of 15 bases. This CDR3 contains 13 residues. CDR3 region: CASSEATRAGPYF. CDR3 DNA sequence: TGTGCCAGCAGTGAAGCTACCAGGGCCGGGCCGTACTTC. Variable domain in full (rest from reference TRBV2 and TRBJ2-5): EPEVTQTPSHQVTQMGQEVILRCVPISNHLYFYWYRQILGQKVEFLVSFYNNEISEKSEIFDDQFSVERPDGSNFTLKIRSTKLEDSAMYFCASSEATRAGPYFGPGTRLLVL.